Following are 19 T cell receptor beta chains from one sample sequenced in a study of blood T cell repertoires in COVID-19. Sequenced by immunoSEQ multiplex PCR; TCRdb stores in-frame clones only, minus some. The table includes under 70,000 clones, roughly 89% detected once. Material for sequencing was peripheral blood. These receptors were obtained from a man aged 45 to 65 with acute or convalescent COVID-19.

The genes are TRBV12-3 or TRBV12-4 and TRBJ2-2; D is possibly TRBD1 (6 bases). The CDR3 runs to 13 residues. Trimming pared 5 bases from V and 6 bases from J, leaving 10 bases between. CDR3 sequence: CASSVQGAGELFF. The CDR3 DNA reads TGTGCCAGCAGTGTACAGGGAGCCGGGGAGCTGTTTTTT.

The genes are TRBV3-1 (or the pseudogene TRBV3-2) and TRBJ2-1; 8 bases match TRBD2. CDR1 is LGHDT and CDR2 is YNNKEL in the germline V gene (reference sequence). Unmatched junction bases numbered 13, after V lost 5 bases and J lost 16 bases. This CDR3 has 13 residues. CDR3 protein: CASSDYTSGEVFF. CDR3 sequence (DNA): TGTGCCAGCAGCGATTACACTAGCGGAGAGGTATTCTTC.

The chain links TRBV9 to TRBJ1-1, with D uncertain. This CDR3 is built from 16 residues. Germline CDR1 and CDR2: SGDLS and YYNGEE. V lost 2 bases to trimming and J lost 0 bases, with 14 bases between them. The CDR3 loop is CASSVREGSMNTEAFF. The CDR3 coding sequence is TGTGCCAGCAGCGTTAGGGAGGGATCCATGAACACTGAAGCTTTCTTT. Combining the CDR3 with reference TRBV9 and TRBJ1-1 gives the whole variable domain DSGVTQTPKHLITATGQRVTLRCSPRSGDLSVYWYQQSLDQGLQFLIQYYNGEERAKGNILERFSAQQFPDLHSELNLSSLELGDSALYFCASSVREGSMNTEAFFGQGTRLTVV.

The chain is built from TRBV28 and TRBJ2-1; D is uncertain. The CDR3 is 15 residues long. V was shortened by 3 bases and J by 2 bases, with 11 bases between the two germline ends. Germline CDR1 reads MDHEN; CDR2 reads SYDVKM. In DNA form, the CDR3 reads TGTGCCAGCAGTTTGCGGCGGATACCCTACAATGAGCAGTTCTTC. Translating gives CASSLRRIPYNEQFF. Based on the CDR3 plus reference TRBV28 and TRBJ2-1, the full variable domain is DVKVTQSSRYLVKRTGEKVFLECVQDMDHENMFWYRQDPGLGLRLIYFSYDVKMKEKGDIPEGYSVSREKKERFSLILESASTNQTSMYLCASSLRRIPYNEQFFGPGTRLTVL.

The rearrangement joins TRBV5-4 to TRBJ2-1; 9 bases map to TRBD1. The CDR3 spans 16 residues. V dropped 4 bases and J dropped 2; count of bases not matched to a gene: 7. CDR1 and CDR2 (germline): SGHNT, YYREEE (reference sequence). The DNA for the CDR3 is TGTGCCAGCAGCCTTAGGACAGGGGCAGCCTACAATGAGCAGTTCTTC. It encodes CASSLRTGAAYNEQFF.

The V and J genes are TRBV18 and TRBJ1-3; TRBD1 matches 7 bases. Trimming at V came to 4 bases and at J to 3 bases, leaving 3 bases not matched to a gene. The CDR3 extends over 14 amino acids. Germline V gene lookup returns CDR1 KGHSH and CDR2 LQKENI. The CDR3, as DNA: TGTGCCAGCTCACAAGGACAGGATGGAAACACCATATATTTT. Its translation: CASSQGQDGNTIYF.

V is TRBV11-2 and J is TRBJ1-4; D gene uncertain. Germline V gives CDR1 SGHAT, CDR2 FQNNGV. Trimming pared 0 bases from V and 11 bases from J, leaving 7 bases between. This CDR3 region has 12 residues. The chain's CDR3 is CASSLETGKLFF. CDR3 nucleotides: TGTGCCAGCAGCTTAGAGACCGGGAAACTGTTTTTT.

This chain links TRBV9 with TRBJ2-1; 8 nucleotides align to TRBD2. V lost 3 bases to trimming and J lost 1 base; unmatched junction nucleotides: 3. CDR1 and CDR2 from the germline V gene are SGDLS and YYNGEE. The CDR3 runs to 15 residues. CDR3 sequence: CASSASGLSYNEQFF. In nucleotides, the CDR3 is TGTGCCAGCAGCGCTAGCGGGCTTTCCTACAATGAGCAGTTCTTC.

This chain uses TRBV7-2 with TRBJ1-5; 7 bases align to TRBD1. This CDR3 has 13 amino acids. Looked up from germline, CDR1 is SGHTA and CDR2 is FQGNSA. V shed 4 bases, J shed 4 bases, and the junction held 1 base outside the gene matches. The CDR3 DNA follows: TGTGCCAGCAGCTCACAGGGGAATCAGCCCCAGCATTTT. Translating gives CASSSQGNQPQHF.

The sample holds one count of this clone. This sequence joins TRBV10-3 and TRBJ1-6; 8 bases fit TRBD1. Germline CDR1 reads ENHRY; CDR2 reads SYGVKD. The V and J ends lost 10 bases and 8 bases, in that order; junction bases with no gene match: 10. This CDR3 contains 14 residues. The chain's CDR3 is CANRGGTRDSPLHF. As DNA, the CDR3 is TGTGCCAACAGGGGGGGAACGAGGGATTCACCCCTCCACTTT.

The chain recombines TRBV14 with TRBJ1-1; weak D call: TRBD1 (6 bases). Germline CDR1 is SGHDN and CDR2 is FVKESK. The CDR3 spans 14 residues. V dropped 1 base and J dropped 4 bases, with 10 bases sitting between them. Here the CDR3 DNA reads TGTGCCAGCAGCCAAGGTCAGGGGCGCACTGAAGCTTTCTTT. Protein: CASSQGQGRTEAFF.

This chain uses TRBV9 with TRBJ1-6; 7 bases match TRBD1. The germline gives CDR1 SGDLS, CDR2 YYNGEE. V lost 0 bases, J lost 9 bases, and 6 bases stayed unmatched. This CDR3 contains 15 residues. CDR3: CASSVEAEGASPLHF. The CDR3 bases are TGTGCCAGCAGCGTAGAGGCGGAGGGGGCTTCACCCCTCCACTTT.

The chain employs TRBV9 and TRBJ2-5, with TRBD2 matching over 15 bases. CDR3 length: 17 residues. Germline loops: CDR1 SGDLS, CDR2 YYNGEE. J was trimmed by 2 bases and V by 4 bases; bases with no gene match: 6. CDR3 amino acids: CASSPGTSGGLQETQYF. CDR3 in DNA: TGTGCCAGCAGCCCCGGGACTAGCGGGGGGCTTCAAGAGACCCAGTACTTC.

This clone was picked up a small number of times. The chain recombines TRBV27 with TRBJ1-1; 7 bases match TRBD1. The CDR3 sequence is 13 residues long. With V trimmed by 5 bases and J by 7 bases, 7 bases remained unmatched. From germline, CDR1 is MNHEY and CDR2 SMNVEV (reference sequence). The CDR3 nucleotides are TGTGCCAGCAGTCAGGGGGGTTTGGTTGAAGCTTTCTTT. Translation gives CASSQGGLVEAFF.

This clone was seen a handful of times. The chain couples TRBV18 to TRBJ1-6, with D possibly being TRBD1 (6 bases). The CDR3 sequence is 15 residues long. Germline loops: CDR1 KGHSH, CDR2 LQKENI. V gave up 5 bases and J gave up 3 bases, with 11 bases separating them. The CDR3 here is CASSTYRDYNSPLHF. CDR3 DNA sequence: TGTGCCAGCTCAACTTACAGGGACTATAATTCACCCCTCCACTTT.

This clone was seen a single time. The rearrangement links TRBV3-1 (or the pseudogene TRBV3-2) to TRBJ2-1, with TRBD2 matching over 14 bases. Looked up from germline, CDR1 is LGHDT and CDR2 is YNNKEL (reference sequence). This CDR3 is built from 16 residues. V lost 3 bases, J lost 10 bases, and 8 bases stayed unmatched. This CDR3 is CASSQDAGLAGDEQFF. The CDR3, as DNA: TGTGCCAGCAGCCAGGACGCGGGACTAGCGGGAGACGAGCAGTTCTTC.

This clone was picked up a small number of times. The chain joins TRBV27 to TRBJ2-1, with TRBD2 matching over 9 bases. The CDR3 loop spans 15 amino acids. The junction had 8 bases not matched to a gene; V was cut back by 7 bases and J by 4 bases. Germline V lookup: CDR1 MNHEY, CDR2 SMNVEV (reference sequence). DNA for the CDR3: TGTGCCAGCACCAGGGGCGGGGGGGGATACAATGAGCAGTTCTTC. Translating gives CASTRGGGGYNEQFF.

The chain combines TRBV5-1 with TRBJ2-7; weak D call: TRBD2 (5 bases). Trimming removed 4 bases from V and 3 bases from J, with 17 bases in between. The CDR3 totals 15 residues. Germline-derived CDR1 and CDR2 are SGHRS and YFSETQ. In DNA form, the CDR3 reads TGCGCCAGCAGCAGAGGGCCTTCGACTATCTACGAGCAGTACTTC. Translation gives CASSRGPSTIYEQYF.

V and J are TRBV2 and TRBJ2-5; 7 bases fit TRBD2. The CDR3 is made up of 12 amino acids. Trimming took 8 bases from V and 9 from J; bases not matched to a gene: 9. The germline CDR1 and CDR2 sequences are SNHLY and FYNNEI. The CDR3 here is CASRGRAGAQYF. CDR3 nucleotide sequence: TGTGCCAGCCGGGGGAGGGCCGGGGCCCAGTACTTC.